This section outlines one T cell receptor beta chain sequence together with its context. The data were taken from a study of OX40 agonist ivuxolimab in advanced cancers. The length of the CDR3 is 15 residues. Germline CDR1 SGHAT, CDR2 FQNNGV. V dropped 4 bases and J dropped 0; count of bases not matched to a gene: 3. The table came from immunoSEQ multiplex PCR; TCRdb's copy has only in-frame clones and leaves some out. Among about 16,000 clones, about 93% were seen once, and the ten largest hold over 25%. The chain uses TRBV11-2 and TRBJ2-3, with 8 bases fitting TRBD1. The sample in question was CD4+ or CD8+ T cells sorted from blood, obtained in a trial of the OX40 agonist ivuxolimab. The TCR sequence derives from an adult with an advanced solid tumor such as melanoma, head and neck, liver or kidney cancer. In DNA form, the CDR3 reads TGTGCCAGCAGCTCCACAGGGGGAAGCACAGATACGCAGTATTTT. Translated, it gives CASSSTGGSTDTQYF.